This T cell receptor (beta chain) is drawn from a study of cytomegalovirus exposure and HLA in healthy donors. PCR amplification relied on 60 Vbeta primers (plus 13 Jbeta primers). Profiled with immunoSEQ multiplex PCR; TCRdb holds only in-frame clones, not every one. There are over 70,000 clones in the sample; 65% to 75% occur only once, and 2.1% lies in the top ten. Germline V CDR1 and CDR2: GTSNPN, SVGIG (reference sequence). V was cut by 2 bases and J by 0 bases, with 6 bases left in between. The CDR3 contains 13 residues. The sequence was obtained from a man younger than 40 in good health and CMV-seronegative. The J gene is TRBJ2-3, the V gene TRBV30, with unresolved D. The material sequenced was PBMCs. Here the CDR3 reads CAWSTGSTDTQYF. DNA for the CDR3: TGTGCCTGGAGTACCGGGAGCACAGATACGCAGTATTTT.